Presented here are 29 T cell receptor beta chains from one specimen sequenced in a study of T cell changes during pregnancy in multiple sclerosis. Data came from immunoSEQ multiplex PCR; TCRdb stores just in-frame clones and leaves some out. The sample lists approximately 110,000 clones; roughly 90% were seen once. Here the sequenced sample was peripheral blood, taken in the third trimester of pregnancy. These TCRs come from a female donor with multiple sclerosis, enrolled in a pregnancy study.

The V gene is TRBV10-1, the J gene TRBJ2-2, with D perhaps TRBD2 (5 bases). Between the trimmed V and J ends, which lost 5 bases and 2 bases, there was a span of 9 bases. Germline V gene data show CDR1 as WNHNN and CDR2 as SYGVQD (reference sequence). The CDR3 totals 14 residues. The CDR3 region has the DNA TGCGCCAGCAGTCGGACTCTCAACACCGGGGAGCTGTTTTTT. As protein: CASSRTLNTGELFF.

This clone was counted a single time. This chain links TRBV18 with TRBJ2-7; perhaps TRBD1 as D (8 bases). CDR1 KGHSH and CDR2 LQKENI come from the germline V gene. Trimming took 6 bases from V and 2 from J, leaving 20 bases between them. This CDR3 region has 16 residues. CDR3 sequence: CASSAPNRGGTYEQYF. The DNA for the CDR3 is TGTGCCAGCTCCGCACCCAACAGGGGGGGAACCTACGAGCAGTACTTC.

The chain recombines TRBV29-1 with TRBJ1-1, with D tentatively TRBD1 (5 bases). V lost 7 bases and J lost 2, with 8 bases in between. Germline V gene lookup returns CDR1 SQVTM and CDR2 ANQGSEA. This CDR3 contains 11 residues. The CDR3 DNA is TGCAGCGCGACAGTTAACACTGAAGCTTTCTTT. It encodes CSATVNTEAFF.

The chain carries TRBV2 and TRBJ2-5, with D possibly matching TRBD1 (5 bases). CDR1 is SNHLY and CDR2 is FYNNEI in the germline V gene. This CDR3 has 16 amino acids. With 4 bases removed from V and 6 bases from J, the gap between germline ends came to 21 bases. The CDR3 nucleotides read TGTGCCAGCAGTGTAGGCAGGCAGGGCTCCCAGCAGACCCAGTACTTC. It yields the protein CASSVGRQGSQQTQYF.

In its sample, this clone was seen once. J is TRBJ2-7 and V is TRBV19; 14 bases map to TRBD2. This CDR3 is 17 amino acids long. Trimming cost V 4 bases and J 3 bases; bases outside gene matches: 8. CDR1 LNHDA and CDR2 SQIVND come from the germline V gene (reference sequence). CDR3 bases: TGTGCCAGTAGTACTTACTGGACTAGCGGGAGGTTCTACGAGCAGTACTTC. It encodes CASSTYWTSGRFYEQYF.

This chain uses TRBV6-4 with TRBJ1-6; D gene uncertain. Germline lookup yields CDR1 MRHNA and CDR2 SNTAGT. This CDR3 region has 15 residues. Deletions cut 3 bases from V and 7 bases from J, with 13 bases between. The CDR3 spells CASSESGALNSPLHF. For the CDR3, the DNA is TGTGCCAGCAGTGAATCCGGAGCCCTAAATTCACCCCTCCACTTT.

The CDR3 region has the DNA TGTGCCACCAGCAGAGATACAGGGGGAAATCAGCCCCAGCATTTT. Translated, it gives CATSRDTGGNQPQHF. The genes are TRBV15 and TRBJ1-5; TRBD1 matches at 8 bases. This CDR3 spans 15 amino acids. Germline V gives CDR1 LNHNV, CDR2 YYDKDF (reference sequence). V was clipped by 0 bases and J by 4 bases; unmatched bases: 2.

The chain carries TRBV10-2 and TRBJ2-7; tentatively, D is TRBD2 (6 bases). Germline CDR1 reads WSHSY; CDR2 reads SAAADI. The V end lost 3 bases, the J end lost 5 bases, and 11 bases lay between the germline ends. CDR3 size: 13 residues. Here the CDR3 reads CASSDKTSNEQYF. In nucleotides, the CDR3 is TGCGCCAGCAGTGACAAGACTAGTAACGAGCAGTACTTC.

The chain links TRBV19 to TRBJ1-5, with a possible D match to TRBD1 (5 bases). The CDR3 is 14 amino acids. In germline, CDR1 is LNHDA, CDR2 SQIVND (reference sequence). Trimming removed 2 bases from V and 6 bases from J, with 11 bases in between. CDR3 sequence (DNA): TGTGCCAGTAGTATAAGGGGAAAGGGTCAGCCCCAGCATTTT. Translated: CASSIRGKGQPQHF.

The V gene is TRBV5-1, the J gene TRBJ1-1; TRBD1 matches at 7 bases. Looked up from germline, CDR1 is SGHRS and CDR2 is YFSETQ. CDR3 size: 20 residues. V gave up 0 bases and J gave up 2 bases; unmatched junction bases: 19. The CDR3 DNA reads as TGCGCCAGCAGCTTGGAGGACAGGCCCAGGACCATGACCCTTAACACTGAAGCTTTCTTT. As protein: CASSLEDRPRTMTLNTEAFF.

The rearrangement joins TRBV27 to TRBJ2-6; possibly TRBD1 for D (6 bases). In germline, CDR1 is MNHEY, CDR2 SMNVEV (reference sequence). The length of the CDR3 is 17 residues. Deletions cut 7 bases from V and 0 bases from J, with 16 bases between. CDR3 sequence reads: CASTLQGSPSGANVLTF. DNA of the CDR3: TGTGCCAGCACCCTACAGGGTAGTCCCTCTGGGGCCAACGTCCTGACTTTC. Full variable domain (remainder filled in from reference TRBV27 and TRBJ2-6): EAQVTQNPRYLITVTGKKLTVTCSQNMNHEYMSWYRQDPGLGLRQIYYSMNVEVTDKGDVPEGYKVSRKEKRNFPLILESPSPNQTSLYFCASTLQGSPSGANVLTFGAGSRLTVL.

This clone was counted a single time. This chain connects TRBV19 to TRBJ1-1; 7 nucleotides match TRBD1. Germline V gene sequence: CDR1 LNHDA, CDR2 SQIVND (reference sequence). J was trimmed by 2 bases and V by 7 bases; bases with no gene match: 7. The CDR3 covers 14 residues. CDR3 nucleotides: TGTGCCAGTATCCGGGACAGAGGTAACACTGAAGCTTTCTTT. Encoded protein: CASIRDRGNTEAFF.

This clone appeared a few times. This specimen includes other DNA sequences encoding the same CDR3. The chain uses TRBV2 and TRBJ1-4; 9 bases are shared with TRBD1. The CDR3 totals 14 residues. Germline lookup yields CDR1 SNHLY and CDR2 FYNNEI. The trim removed 4 bases at V and 5 bases at J, leaving 2 bases unmatched. CDR3 sequence (DNA): TGTGCCAGCAGTGTGGACAGGGGCAATGAAAAACTGTTTTTT. Its translation is CASSVDRGNEKLFF.

The chain employs TRBV2 and TRBJ2-5; 7 bases are a match to TRBD2. The CDR3 consists of 13 residues. Per the germline V gene, CDR1 is SNHLY and CDR2 is FYNNEI. The V gene end was trimmed by 4 bases and the J gene end by 5 bases; junction bases not matched to a gene: 4. CDR3 in amino acids: CASSAVRGETQYF. The CDR3 DNA follows: TGTGCCAGCAGTGCAGTGCGGGGGGAGACCCAGTACTTC. Looking up the rest from reference TRBV2 and TRBJ2-5 gives the full variable domain: EPEVTQTPSHQVTQMGQEVILRCVPISNHLYFYWYRQILGQKVEFLVSFYNNEISEKSEIFDDQFSVERPDGSNFTLKIRSTKLEDSAMYFCASSAVRGETQYFGPGTRLLVL.

The genes are TRBV7-2 and TRBJ2-3; 9 nucleotides line up with TRBD2. Germline CDR1 reads SGHTA; CDR2 reads FQGNSA. The ends lost 3 bases at V and 6 bases at J; junction bases unmatched: 7. The CDR3 is 15 amino acids. Here the CDR3 reads CASSLGGAGGDTQYF. The CDR3 nucleotides read TGTGCCAGCAGCTTGGGAGGGGCGGGGGGGGATACGCAGTATTTT.

This sequence joins TRBV10-3 and TRBJ2-3, with 10 bases identical to TRBD1. Germline trimming cut 4 bases from V and 4 bases from J; bases unmatched to any gene: 5. The CDR3 is 15 amino acids. Germline-derived CDR1 and CDR2 are ENHRY and SYGVKD. CDR3 amino acids: CAISGGTGAPDTQYF. For the CDR3, the DNA is TGTGCCATCAGTGGAGGGACAGGGGCCCCAGATACGCAGTATTTT.

V is TRBV30 and J is TRBJ1-1; TRBD1 matches at 7 bases. The CDR3 runs 13 residues. The trim removed 4 bases at V and 0 bases at J, leaving 2 bases unmatched. Germline assignment: CDR1 GTSNPN and CDR2 SVGIG (reference sequence). CDR3 DNA sequence: TGTGCCTGGACAGGGGGGATGAACACTGAAGCTTTCTTT. As protein: CAWTGGMNTEAFF. The complete variable domain, with remaining parts taken from reference TRBV30 and TRBJ1-1, reads SQTIHQWPATLVQPVGSPLSLECTVEGTSNPNLYWYRQAAGRGLQLLFYSVGIGQISSEVPQNLSASRPQDRQFILSSKKLLLSDSGFYLCAWTGGMNTEAFFGQGTRLTVV.

The chain uses TRBV4-1 and TRBJ2-1; TRBD1 matches 10 bases. Germline assignment: CDR1 MGHRA and CDR2 YSYEKL. The CDR3 covers 15 residues. The ends lost 4 bases at V and 9 bases at J; junction bases unmatched: 9. The CDR3 here is CASSRRDRGDGEQFF. The DNA for the CDR3 is TGCGCCAGCAGCCGCCGGGACAGGGGCGACGGTGAGCAGTTCTTC.

This chain joins TRBV2 and TRBJ2-7, with D possibly being TRBD1 (6 bases). Deletions cut 7 bases from V and 6 bases from J, with 16 bases between. Germline values: CDR1 SNHLY, CDR2 FYNNEI. This CDR3 is built from 13 residues. The CDR3 DNA reads as TGTGCCAGCACCCTCTATCAGGGGACCGAGCAGTACTTC. This gives the protein CASTLYQGTEQYF.

The count of this clone is one. V is TRBV5-1 and J is TRBJ2-5; 12 bases match TRBD1. With 3 bases clipped from V and 5 bases from J, the junction kept 11 bases outside the gene matches. CDR1 and CDR2 from the germline V gene are SGHRS and YFSETQ. CDR3 length equals 17 residues. Here the CDR3 reads CASSSHGTGGMDETQYF. CDR3 coding DNA: TGCGCCAGCAGCTCGCACGGGACAGGGGGCATGGACGAGACCCAGTACTTC. Supplemented by reference TRBV5-1 and TRBJ2-5, the full variable domain reads KAGVTQTPRYLIKTRGQQVTLSCSPISGHRSVSWYQQTPGQGLQFLFEYFSETQRNKGNFPGRFSGRQFSNSRSEMNVSTLELGDSALYLCASSSHGTGGMDETQYFGPGTRLLVL.

This chain connects TRBV7-3 to TRBJ2-1, with D tentatively TRBD1 (5 bases). The CDR3 has 14 amino acids. CDR1 is SGHTA, CDR2 FQGTGA, per germline. The V end lost 5 bases, the J end lost 10 bases, and 18 bases lay between the germline ends. CDR3 amino acids: CASSLGAAAREQFF. Written as DNA, the CDR3 is TGTGCCAGCAGCCTAGGGGCGGCGGCCCGGGAGCAGTTCTTC. Full variable domain (outside the CDR3, taken from reference TRBV7-3 and TRBJ2-1): GAGVSQTPSNKVTEKGKYVELRCDPISGHTALYWYRQSLGQGPEFLIYFQGTGAADDSGLPNDRFFAVRPEGSVSTLKIQRTERGDSAVYLCASSLGAAAREQFFGPGTRLTVL.

The chain has TRBV6-5 and TRBJ2-7; tentatively, D is TRBD2 (7 bases). The CDR3 extends over 14 amino acids. Germline assignment: CDR1 MNHEY and CDR2 SVGAGI. V was pared by 6 bases and J by 4 bases, with 16 bases between. The CDR3 is CASRGWGGRYEQYF. CDR3 DNA: TGTGCCAGCAGGGGGTGGGGGGGCCGTTACGAGCAGTACTTC.

The V gene is TRBV19, the J gene TRBJ1-1; maybe TRBD1 (6 bases). V was shortened by 3 bases and J by 5 bases, with 13 bases between the two germline ends. Germline V gene data show CDR1 as LNHDA and CDR2 as SQIVND (reference sequence). The CDR3 sequence is 14 residues long. The CDR3 nucleotides are TGTGCCAGTAGTATCCAGGGGTTTGGAACTGAAGCTTTCTTT. Translating it yields CASSIQGFGTEAFF. The full variable domain, in which reference TRBV19 and TRBJ1-1 provide the parts outside the CDR3, is DGGITQSPKYLFRKEGQNVTLSCEQNLNHDAMYWYRQDPGQGLRLIYYSQIVNDFQKGDIAEGYSVSREKKESFPLTVTSAQKNPTAFYLCASSIQGFGTEAFFGQGTRLTVV.

The CDR3, as DNA: TGTGCCAGCTTAGGGACAGGAGAGAACACTGAAGCTTTCTTT. Translating it yields CASLGTGENTEAFF. The chain recombines TRBV6-6 with TRBJ1-1, with TRBD1 matching over 8 bases. Per germline, CDR1 MNHNY and CDR2 SVGAGI (reference sequence). V lost 8 bases to trimming and J lost 1 base; unmatched junction nucleotides: 6. This CDR3 is built from 14 residues.

This clone was seen only once. The chain carries TRBV19 and TRBJ2-1; D not certain. The V end was cut by 3 bases, the J end by 5 bases, with 8 bases between. Germline V gene data show CDR1 as LNHDA and CDR2 as SQIVND (reference sequence). The CDR3 has 13 amino acids. The CDR3 spells CASSMKRNNEQFF. The CDR3, as DNA: TGTGCCAGTAGTATGAAGCGCAACAATGAGCAGTTCTTC. The complete variable domain, with remaining parts taken from reference TRBV19 and TRBJ2-1, reads DGGITQSPKYLFRKEGQNVTLSCEQNLNHDAMYWYRQDPGQGLRLIYYSQIVNDFQKGDIAEGYSVSREKKESFPLTVTSAQKNPTAFYLCASSMKRNNEQFFGPGTRLTVL.

The chain uses TRBV7-9 and TRBJ2-5, with D possibly TRBD2 on 5 matching bases. V lost 5 bases and J 5 bases, leaving 15 bases between the germline ends. The CDR3 sequence is 14 residues long. CDR1 and CDR2 from the germline V gene are SEHNR and FQNEAQ (reference sequence). CDR3 in amino acids: CASSPRGSMETQYF. For the CDR3, the DNA is TGTGCCAGCAGCCCCCGAGGGAGCATGGAGACCCAGTACTTC.

The V call is TRBV5-1, the J call TRBJ2-3; 10 bases are shared with TRBD1. Germline trimming cut 2 bases from V and 5 bases from J; bases unmatched to any gene: 5. Germline CDR1 and CDR2: SGHRS and YFSETQ. The CDR3 is made up of 15 amino acids. The CDR3: CASSFLTGGGDTQYF. The CDR3 DNA sequence: TGCGCCAGCAGCTTCTTGACAGGGGGCGGAGATACGCAGTATTTT.

The table lists this clone with a count of one. The V gene is TRBV7-6, the J gene TRBJ1-1; unclear D gene. V shed 0 bases and J shed 3 bases, with 5 bases lying between them. This CDR3 contains 13 residues. Germline CDR1 reads SGHVS; CDR2 reads FNYEAQ. The CDR3 spells CASSLASYTEAFF. CDR3 DNA: TGTGCCAGCAGCTTAGCCAGTTACACTGAAGCTTTCTTT.

The chain links TRBV5-1 to TRBJ2-7, with 9 bases identical to TRBD1. This CDR3 contains 15 residues. V lost 0 bases, J lost 7 bases, and 8 bases stayed unmatched. The V gene's germline CDR1 is SGHRS and CDR2 YFSETQ. The CDR3 DNA sequence: TGCGCCAGCAGCTTGGTGGGGACAGGGTCATGGGAGCAGTACTTC. Translated, it gives CASSLVGTGSWEQYF.